One sample yielded the 11 T cell receptor beta chains listed below, sequenced in a study of cytomegalovirus exposure and HLA in healthy donors. PCR used 60 Vbeta primers and 13 Jbeta primers. Profiled with immunoSEQ multiplex PCR; TCRdb holds only in-frame clones, not every one. The sample records roughly 140,000 clones, approximately 71% being singletons. Material: PBMCs. The origin of the receptors is a woman aged 50 to 60 in good health and CMV-seronegative.

The chain is built from TRBV15 and TRBJ2-6; D is ambiguous. The CDR3 extends over 17 amino acids. Trimming left V 0 bases short and J 4 bases short, with 13 bases between. From germline, CDR1 is LNHNV and CDR2 YYDKDF (reference sequence). CDR3 sequence reads: CATSRDKLAGGANVLTF. Here the CDR3 DNA reads TGTGCCACCAGCAGAGATAAGTTGGCAGGAGGGGCCAACGTCCTGACTTTC.

The V and J genes are TRBV5-4 and TRBJ1-1, with 8 bases fitting TRBD1. Looked up from germline, CDR1 is SGHNT and CDR2 is YYREEE (reference sequence). CDR3 size: 16 residues. J was trimmed by 1 base and V by 7 bases; bases with no gene match: 12. This CDR3 is CASAGPRGQGNTEAFF. DNA for the CDR3: TGTGCCAGCGCCGGCCCCAGGGGGCAGGGGAACACTGAAGCTTTCTTT.

This clone has a single count. The gene calls are TRBV7-9 and TRBJ2-1; 11 bases match TRBD1. V shed 2 bases, J shed 6 bases, and the junction held 3 bases outside the gene matches. The CDR3 totals 15 residues. Per the germline V gene, CDR1 is SEHNR and CDR2 is FQNEAQ (reference sequence). The CDR3 sequence: CASSLFGTGGNEQFF. CDR3 coding DNA: TGTGCCAGCAGCTTATTTGGGACAGGGGGCAATGAGCAGTTCTTC.

The V gene is TRBV4-3, the J gene TRBJ1-1; the match to TRBD1 covers 7 bases. V gave up 0 bases and J gave up 1 base; unmatched junction bases: 8. This CDR3 contains 17 residues. Looked up from germline, CDR1 is LGHNA and CDR2 is YSLEER. As DNA, the CDR3 is TGCGCCAGCAGCCAAGATGGATCGACAGGGTGGAACACTGAAGCTTTCTTT. Its translation: CASSQDGSTGWNTEAFF.

Details on this clone: At one end, the junction sequence differs from germline, possibly due to a read error. Other DNA sequences in this sample translate to the same CDR3. V is TRBV6-6 and J is TRBJ2-5; 8 nucleotides align to TRBD1. This CDR3 is built from 14 residues. CDR1 and CDR2 from the germline V gene are MNHNY and SVGAGI (reference sequence). The CDR3 region has the DNA TGCGCCAGCAGTTCCAGGGACAGGTCCGAGACCCAGTACTTC. This gives the protein CASSSRDRSETQYF.

The V gene is TRBV10-3, the J gene TRBJ1-3; no reliable D call. The CDR3 spans 13 residues. Trimming took off 0 bases at V and 8 bases at J, with 8 bases between the two ends. Germline lookup yields CDR1 ENHRY and CDR2 SYGVKD. Written as DNA, the CDR3 is TGTGCCATCAGTGAGTCGTACTTATACACCATATATTTT. The encoded protein is CAISESYLYTIYF.

This clone was seen just once. The rearrangement joins TRBV4-2 to TRBJ2-3; TRBD2 agrees at 8 bases. Germline V CDR1 and CDR2: LGHNA, YNFKEQ. V lost 3 bases, J lost 3 bases, and 2 bases stayed unmatched. The CDR3 is 14 residues long. CDR3 DNA sequence: TGTGCCAGCAGCCAGGGACTAGTGACAGATACGCAGTATTTT. It specifies CASSQGLVTDTQYF.

This rearrangement joins TRBV7-8 to TRBJ1-1; tentative D call: TRBD1 (5 bases). Trimming removed 3 bases at V and 4 bases at J, with 12 bases between. CDR1 SGHVS and CDR2 FQNEAQ come from the germline V gene. The CDR3 length is 14 residues. The CDR3 sequence is CASSFGQTGTEAFF. DNA for the CDR3: TGTGCCAGCAGCTTCGGACAAACGGGCACTGAAGCTTTCTTT.

For this clone: Mismatch with germline at one junction end may stem from a read error. The V call is TRBV5-1, the J call TRBJ2-5, with TRBD1 matching over 11 bases. The length of the CDR3 is 14 residues. Germline V lookup: CDR1 SGHRS, CDR2 YFSETQ. This CDR3 reads CASSLDRGLETQYF. Here the CDR3 DNA reads TGCGCCAGCAGTTTGGACAGGGGGCTCGAGACCCAGTACTTC.

The chain has TRBV28 and TRBJ1-5, with 7 bases fitting TRBD1. Germline CDR1 is MDHEN and CDR2 is SYDVKM. The J segment lost 4 bases and the V segment lost 2 bases, leaving 8 bases of the junction unmatched. This CDR3 has 16 amino acids. The CDR3 bases are TGTGCCAGCAGTTTAAATGGTCAGGGGGGAAATCAGCCCCAGCATTTT. Protein: CASSLNGQGGNQPQHF.

This clone was observed a few times. V is TRBV2 and J is TRBJ1-1, with D unresolved. The V gene's germline CDR1 is SNHLY and CDR2 FYNNEI. CDR3 length equals 13 residues. V was clipped by 6 bases and J by 6 bases, with 14 bases between them. The CDR3 DNA is TGTGCCAGCAGGCGGTCGGTGGTGGCTGAAGCTTTCTTT. Protein: CASRRSVVAEAFF.